Following are 7 T cell receptor beta chains from one sample sequenced in a study of cytomegalovirus exposure and HLA in healthy donors (dated 2017 in TCRdb). The library was built by means of the immunoSEQ multiplex PCR assay. A mixture of 60 forward primers for TCR Vbeta segments and 13 reverse primers for TCR Jbeta segments was used in the multiplex PCR. TCRdb carries this immuneACCESS record with in-frame sequences only. Its versions omit some clonotypes, under half of them owing to an unresolved V gene in the studies checked, with the rest unexplained. In this sample the table shows under 250,000 clones, approximately 80% of which occur a single time. The ten biggest clones cover less than 4.5% of the sample. Sample: PBMCs. The source is a male donor in good health and CMV-seronegative.

This rearrangement joins TRBV18 to TRBJ2-7; the D gene is possibly TRBD2 (6 bases). Trimming removed 4 bases at V and 4 bases at J, with 17 bases between. The CDR3 has 15 residues. The V gene's germline CDR1 is KGHSH and CDR2 LQKENI. CDR3 protein: CASSHPRDSKYEQYF. Here the CDR3 DNA reads TGTGCCAGCTCACATCCCCGGGACTCTAAATACGAGCAGTACTTC.

The chain carries TRBV5-1 and TRBJ2-7, with D unclear. The CDR3 loop spans 13 amino acids. CDR1 is SGHRS and CDR2 is YFSETQ in the germline V gene. V lost 4 bases to trimming and J lost 6 bases, with 14 bases between them. CDR3 DNA: TGCGCCAGCAGCCCGGTGGTAGCTAGCGAGCAGTACTTC. Amino acid sequence: CASSPVVASEQYF.

J is TRBJ2-4 and V is TRBV6-1; 11 positions agree with TRBD2. Germline V lookup: CDR1 MNHNS, CDR2 SASEGT. The CDR3 extends over 14 amino acids. V lost 4 bases, J lost 9 bases, and 5 bases stayed unmatched. The DNA of the CDR3 is TGTGCCAGCAGTGGAGGTAGCGGGAGGGGCATTCAGTACTTC. Amino acids: CASSGGSGRGIQYF.

This chain joins TRBV7-2 and TRBJ2-1; D gene ambiguous. V lost 5 bases and J lost 0, with 11 bases in between. Germline V gene data show CDR1 as SGHTA and CDR2 as FQGNSA. The CDR3 runs 15 residues. The CDR3 DNA reads TGTGCCAGCAGCCAAACTCAAAGCTCCTACAATGAGCAGTTCTTC. Protein sequence: CASSQTQSSYNEQFF.

The chain has TRBV4-1 and TRBJ2-7; tentatively, D is TRBD2 (6 bases). V gave up 5 bases and J gave up 2 bases, with 16 bases separating them. The CDR3 contains 15 residues. Germline V CDR1 and CDR2: MGHRA, YSYEKL. CDR3 residues: CASSTRREAPYEQYF. CDR3 DNA sequence: TGCGCCAGCAGCACCCGGAGGGAGGCCCCCTACGAGCAGTACTTC.

This chain connects TRBV7-9 to TRBJ2-3; 12 positions match TRBD2. Per germline, CDR1 SEHNR and CDR2 FQNEAQ (reference sequence). The V segment lost 5 bases and the J segment 6 bases; nucleotides outside the gene matches: 9. This CDR3 region has 16 residues. The chain's CDR3 is CASSPRLAGVVDTQYF. The CDR3 DNA is TGTGCCAGCAGCCCCCGACTAGCGGGAGTGGTCGATACGCAGTATTTT.

The rearrangement uses TRBV5-1 and TRBJ1-3, with D possibly matching TRBD1 (6 bases). This CDR3 has 16 amino acids. Deletions cut 0 bases from V and 0 bases from J, with 10 bases between. Germline V gene lookup returns CDR1 SGHRS and CDR2 YFSETQ. The CDR3 sequence: CASSLGQEISGNTIYF. The DNA of the CDR3 is TGCGCCAGCAGCTTGGGACAGGAAATCTCTGGAAACACCATATATTTT.